This T cell receptor beta chain was recovered during a study of glioma-infiltrating T cells. Study context: Presurgical dexamethasone in glioma patients lasted six or fewer days. Target coverage was about 4.5- to 11-fold for about a million blood T cells. Regarding the study as a whole: Signature shared blood CDR3 motifs were enriched in low-divergence and depleted in high-divergence patients.

This clonotype showed up many times. Antigen: not known. TCR alpha and beta CDR3 regions were amplified from RNA using iRepertoire nested multiplex PCR. TCRdb used MiXCR to reprocess the multiplex PCR reads, holding one entry per CDR3 protein. The sample records 300,000 to 400,000 distinct CDR3 sequences, about two fifths being singletons. CDR3 length: 15 amino acids. V shed 4 bases and J shed 8 bases, with 17 bases lying between them. Germline assignment: CDR1 MNHEY and CDR2 SVGEGT. Input material: glioma tissue, nonneoplastic brain tissue, or PBMCs (not recorded which). This TCR came from a human donor with low-grade glioma or glioblastoma, undergoing nonglioma brain surgery, or in good health (not recorded which). This sequence joins TRBV6-2 or TRBV6-3 and TRBJ1-4; D unclear. The CDR3 spells CASSSPSRAGEKLFF. In DNA form, the CDR3 reads TGTGCCAGCAGTTCCCCCTCCCGGGCGGGGGAAAAACTGTTTTTT.